The T cell receptor (beta chain) under discussion was sequenced for a study of blood T cell repertoires in COVID-19. Background on the study: Acute-phase and convalescent COVID-19 samples originated in the United States, Italy and Spain. In each case, the material was cDNA or gDNA derived from T cells, B-cell-depleted T cells, or PBMCs.

Trimming shortened V by 4 bases and J by 6 bases, and 17 bases separated the two germline ends. The CDR3 is 15 amino acids. Germline V lookup: CDR1 SGHRS, CDR2 YFSETQ. In the original workflow: It was from reference gene primer amplification that nucleated cell counts were estimated. Sequencing was performed with immunoSEQ multiplex PCR; in TCRdb, only in-frame clones are kept and a portion is missing. V and J calls and clone size are those listed in that table; D and trimming were worked out from the DNA. The profile covers approximately 140,000 clones, with around nine tenths appearing a single time and about 1.6% taken by the ten largest.

The sample comprised peripheral blood. This receptor was obtained from a woman aged 55-69 years with acute or convalescent COVID-19. The chain links TRBV5-1 to TRBJ2-1, with D perhaps matching TRBD2 (8 bases). The CDR3: CASSPGGTDFNEQFF. The CDR3 region has the DNA TGCGCCAGCAGCCCGGGGGGGACAGATTTCAATGAGCAGTTCTTC.